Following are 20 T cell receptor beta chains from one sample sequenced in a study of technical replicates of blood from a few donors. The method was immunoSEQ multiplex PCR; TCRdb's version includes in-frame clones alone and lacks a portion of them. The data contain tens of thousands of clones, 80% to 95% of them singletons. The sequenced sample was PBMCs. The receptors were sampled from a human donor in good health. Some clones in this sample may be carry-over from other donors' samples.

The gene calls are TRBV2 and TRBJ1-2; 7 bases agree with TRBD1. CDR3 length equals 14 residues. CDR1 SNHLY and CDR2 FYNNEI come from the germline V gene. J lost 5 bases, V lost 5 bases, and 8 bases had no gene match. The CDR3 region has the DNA TGTGCCAGCAGTTACGGACAGGCTCTATATGGCTACACCTTC. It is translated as CASSYGQALYGYTF.

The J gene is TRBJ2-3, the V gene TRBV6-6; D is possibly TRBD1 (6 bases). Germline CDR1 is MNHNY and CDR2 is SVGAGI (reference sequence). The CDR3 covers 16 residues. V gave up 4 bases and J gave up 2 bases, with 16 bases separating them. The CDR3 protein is CASSSQGRIPTDTQYF. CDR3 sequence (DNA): TGTGCCAGCAGTTCTCAGGGGCGGATACCCACAGATACGCAGTATTTT.

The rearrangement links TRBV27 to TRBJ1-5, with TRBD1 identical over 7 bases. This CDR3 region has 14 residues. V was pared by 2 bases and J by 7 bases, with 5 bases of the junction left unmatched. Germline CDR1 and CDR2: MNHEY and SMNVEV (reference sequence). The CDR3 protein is CASSLDRALQPQHF. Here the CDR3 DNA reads TGTGCCAGCAGTTTAGACAGGGCTTTGCAGCCCCAGCATTTT.

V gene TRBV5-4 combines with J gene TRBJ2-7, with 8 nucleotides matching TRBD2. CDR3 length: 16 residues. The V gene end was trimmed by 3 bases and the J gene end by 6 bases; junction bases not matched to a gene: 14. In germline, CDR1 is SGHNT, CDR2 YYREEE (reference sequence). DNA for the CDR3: TGTGCCAGCAGCTCCACCGGGACTAGAAGGGGGGGCGAGCAGTACTTC. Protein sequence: CASSSTGTRRGGEQYF.

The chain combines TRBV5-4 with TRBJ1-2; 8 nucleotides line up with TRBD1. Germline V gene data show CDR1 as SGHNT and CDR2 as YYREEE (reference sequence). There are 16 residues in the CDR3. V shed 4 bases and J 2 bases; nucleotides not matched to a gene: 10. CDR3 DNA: TGTGCCAGCAGCCCCTCCGGTCGACAGGGGAACTATGGCTACACCTTC. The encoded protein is CASSPSGRQGNYGYTF.

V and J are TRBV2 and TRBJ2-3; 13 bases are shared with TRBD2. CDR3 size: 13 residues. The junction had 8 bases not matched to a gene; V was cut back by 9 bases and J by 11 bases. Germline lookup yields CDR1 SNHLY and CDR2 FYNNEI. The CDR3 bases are TGTGCCAGATCGGTAGGACTAGCGGGGGAGCAGTATTTT. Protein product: CARSVGLAGEQYF.

The CDR3 sequence is CASSQEFAGTYEQYF. CDR3 coding DNA: TGTGCCAGCAGCCAAGAATTTGCGGGTACCTACGAGCAGTACTTC. This chain links TRBV4-2 with TRBJ2-7; a possible D gene is TRBD2 (5 bases). CDR1 is LGHNA and CDR2 is YNFKEQ in the germline V gene. This CDR3 has 15 amino acids. Trimming cost V 0 bases and J 2 bases, with 11 bases left between them.

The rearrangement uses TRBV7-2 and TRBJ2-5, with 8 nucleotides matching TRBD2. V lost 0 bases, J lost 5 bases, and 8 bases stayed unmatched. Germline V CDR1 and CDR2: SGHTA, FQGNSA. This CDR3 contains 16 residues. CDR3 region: CASSLALRGGGETQYF. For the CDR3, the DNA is TGTGCCAGCAGCTTAGCGCTCCGGGGGGGCGGGGAGACCCAGTACTTC.

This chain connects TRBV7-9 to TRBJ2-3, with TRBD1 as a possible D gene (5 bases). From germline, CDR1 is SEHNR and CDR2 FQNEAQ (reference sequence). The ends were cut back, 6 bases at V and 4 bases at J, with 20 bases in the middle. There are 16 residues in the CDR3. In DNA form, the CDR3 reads TGTGCCAGCAGACGTTACTCCCAGGGCTCCCCAGATACGCAGTATTTT. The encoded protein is CASRRYSQGSPDTQYF.

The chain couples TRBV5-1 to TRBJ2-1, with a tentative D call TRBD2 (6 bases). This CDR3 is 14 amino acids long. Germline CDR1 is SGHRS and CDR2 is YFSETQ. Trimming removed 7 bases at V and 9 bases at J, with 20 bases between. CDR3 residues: CASVRDSPGSEQFF. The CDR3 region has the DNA TGCGCCAGCGTCCGGGACTCGCCAGGCAGTGAGCAGTTCTTC. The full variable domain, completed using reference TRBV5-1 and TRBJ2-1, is KAGVTQTPRYLIKTRGQQVTLSCSPISGHRSVSWYQQTPGQGLQFLFEYFSETQRNKGNFPGRFSGRQFSNSRSEMNVSTLELGDSALYLCASVRDSPGSEQFFGPGTRLTVL.

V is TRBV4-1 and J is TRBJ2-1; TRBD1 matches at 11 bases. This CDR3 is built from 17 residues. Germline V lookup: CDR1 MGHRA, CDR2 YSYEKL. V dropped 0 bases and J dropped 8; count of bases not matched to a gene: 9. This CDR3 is CASSQDSTGQGVHEQFF. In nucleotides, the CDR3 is TGCGCCAGCAGCCAAGATAGTACGGGACAGGGGGTCCATGAGCAGTTCTTC.

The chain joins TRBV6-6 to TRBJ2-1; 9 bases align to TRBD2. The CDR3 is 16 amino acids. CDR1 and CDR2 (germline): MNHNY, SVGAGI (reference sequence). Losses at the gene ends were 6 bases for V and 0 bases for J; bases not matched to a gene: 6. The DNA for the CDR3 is TGTGCCAGCAGCCCCCTAGCGGGACGCTCCTACAATGAGCAGTTCTTC. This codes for CASSPLAGRSYNEQFF.

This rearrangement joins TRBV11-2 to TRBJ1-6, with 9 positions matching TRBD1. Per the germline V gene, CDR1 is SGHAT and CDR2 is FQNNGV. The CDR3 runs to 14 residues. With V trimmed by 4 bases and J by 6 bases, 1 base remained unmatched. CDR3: CASSSGQGNSPLHF. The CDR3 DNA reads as TGTGCCAGCAGCTCGGGACAGGGTAATTCACCCCTCCACTTT.

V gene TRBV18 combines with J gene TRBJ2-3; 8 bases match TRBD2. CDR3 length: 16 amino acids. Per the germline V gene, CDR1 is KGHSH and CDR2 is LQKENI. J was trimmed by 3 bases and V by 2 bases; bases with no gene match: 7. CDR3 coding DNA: TGTGCCAGCTCACCATTCTCAGCGGGAGTAACAGATACGCAGTATTTT. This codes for CASSPFSAGVTDTQYF.

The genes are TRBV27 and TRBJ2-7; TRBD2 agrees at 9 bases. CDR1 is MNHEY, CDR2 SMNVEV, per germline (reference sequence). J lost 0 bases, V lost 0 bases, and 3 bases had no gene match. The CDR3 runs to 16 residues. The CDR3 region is CASSLSSGSVSYEQYF. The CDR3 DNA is TGTGCCAGCAGTTTATCTAGCGGGAGTGTCTCCTACGAGCAGTACTTC.

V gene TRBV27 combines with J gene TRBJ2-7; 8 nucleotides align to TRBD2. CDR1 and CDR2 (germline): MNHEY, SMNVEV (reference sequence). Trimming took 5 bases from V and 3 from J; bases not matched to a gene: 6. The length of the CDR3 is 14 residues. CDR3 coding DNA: TGTGCCAGCAGTCAGCCCGGGACTAGCTACGAGCAGTACTTC. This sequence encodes CASSQPGTSYEQYF.

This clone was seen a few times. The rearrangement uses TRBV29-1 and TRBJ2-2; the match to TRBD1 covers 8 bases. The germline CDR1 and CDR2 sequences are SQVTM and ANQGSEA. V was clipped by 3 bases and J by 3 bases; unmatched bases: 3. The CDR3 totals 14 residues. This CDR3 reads CSVDNRGDTGELFF. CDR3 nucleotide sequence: TGCAGCGTTGACAACAGGGGGGACACCGGGGAGCTGTTTTTT.

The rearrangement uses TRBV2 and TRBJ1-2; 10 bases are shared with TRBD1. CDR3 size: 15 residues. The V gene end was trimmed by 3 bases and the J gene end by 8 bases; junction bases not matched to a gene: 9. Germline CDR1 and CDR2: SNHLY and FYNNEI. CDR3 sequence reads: CASSDAGQGRGGYTF. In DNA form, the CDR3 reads TGTGCCAGCAGTGATGCGGGACAGGGGAGGGGAGGCTACACCTTC.

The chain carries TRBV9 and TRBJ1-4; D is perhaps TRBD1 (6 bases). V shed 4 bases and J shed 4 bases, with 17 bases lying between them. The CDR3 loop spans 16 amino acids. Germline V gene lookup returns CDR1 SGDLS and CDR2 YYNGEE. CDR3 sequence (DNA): TGTGCCAGCAGCCCAGCCCGAACAGGGATTAATGAAAAACTGTTTTTT. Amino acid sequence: CASSPARTGINEKLFF. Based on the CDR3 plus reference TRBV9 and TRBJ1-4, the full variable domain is DSGVTQTPKHLITATGQRVTLRCSPRSGDLSVYWYQQSLDQGLQFLIQYYNGEERAKGNILERFSAQQFPDLHSELNLSSLELGDSALYFCASSPARTGINEKLFFGSGTQLSVL.

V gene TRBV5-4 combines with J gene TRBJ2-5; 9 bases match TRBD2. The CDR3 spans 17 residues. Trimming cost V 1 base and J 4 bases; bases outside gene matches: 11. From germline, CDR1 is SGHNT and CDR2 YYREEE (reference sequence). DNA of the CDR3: TGTGCCAGCAGCTTGTACGGCGGGGGGGCCAAATCAGAGACCCAGTACTTC. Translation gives CASSLYGGGAKSETQYF.